The following is a TCR beta chain sequence with its context. Methods used by the authors: Estimation of nucleated cell counts relied on the amplification of reference gene primers. The protocol was immunoSEQ multiplex PCR, while the TCRdb copy is restricted to in-frame clones and leaves out a portion. The V and J calls and the clone size are those of that table, but D and trimming were determined from the DNA. This table holds under 50,000 clones, roughly 88% found once. Germline loops: CDR1 LNHDA, CDR2 SQIVND (reference sequence). CDR3 length: 15 residues. Trimming pared 8 bases from V and 1 base from J, leaving 17 bases between. The data are from a study of blood T cell repertoires in COVID-19. About the research overall: The United States, Italy and Spain provided the acute and convalescent COVID-19 samples. Sources were T cells, B-cell-depleted T cells, or PBMCs; the material itself was cDNA or gDNA.

The sequenced sample was peripheral blood. The origin of this receptor is a man in his 70s with acute or convalescent COVID-19. This chain uses TRBV19 with TRBJ1-1, with D possibly TRBD1 on 5 matching bases. The CDR3 DNA is TGTGCCAGTCGAGCGGGGGTACGTGGGAACACTGAAGCTTTCTTT. This codes for CASRAGVRGNTEAFF.